Listed below are T cell receptor beta chains from one sample, sequenced in a study of blood T cell repertoires in COVID-19. TCRdb keeps only in-frame clones here, not all; method: immunoSEQ multiplex PCR. The sample has tens of thousands of clones; roughly 83% are singletons. The sequencing input was peripheral blood. Every receptor here comes from a human donor in a cohort sampled during active COVID-19. Both conserved end residues are part of each CDR3. A D gene is named only where the DNA matches it firmly. Clone size is shown for a subset of rows, as once, few, many or a class of expanded clone.

>TRBJ1-1|.|TRBD1|TRBV6-1
TGTGCCAGCAGCGAACCCAAACTCTCCAAACACAGGGGCACTGAAGCTTTCTTT
CASSEPKLSKHRGTEAFF
>TRBJ1-1|.|.|TRBV9
TGTGCCAGCAGCGTAGATAGCGGAAAGTCCACTGAAGCTTTCTTT
CASSVDSGKSTEAFF
>TRBJ2-7|.|.|TRBV6-6
TGTGCCAGCAGTCAGTACACAGGGTCGGTGTACTCCTACGAGCAGTACTTC
CASSQYTGSVYSYEQYF
>TRBJ1-4|.|TRBD1|TRBV11-2
TGTGCCAGCAGCCTACAGGGGGTTGCTAATGAAAAACTGTTTTTT
CASSLQGVANEKLFF
>TRBJ1-1|few|.|TRBV7-2
TGTGCCAGCAGCTTAGAGCACCTCCTGACTGAAGCTTTCTTT
CASSLEHLLTEAFF
>TRBJ2-2|once|.|TRBV5-4
TGTGCCAGCAGCTCGCAAGCCACCGGGGAGCTGTTTTTT
CASSSQATGELFF
>TRBJ1-1|.|.|TRBV5-1
TGCGCCAGCAGCTTGGCCCCACAGGGAGCGAACACTGAAGCTTTCTTT
CASSLAPQGANTEAFF
>TRBJ2-3|.|TRBD2|TRBV27
TGTGCCAGCAGTTCCAGCGGGGGCCTTACGCAGTATTTT
CASSSSGGLTQYF
>TRBJ1-4|.|.|TRBV2
TGTGCCAGCAGTGAAGCCGACTGGGAAAAACTGTTTTTT
CASSEADWEKLFF
>TRBJ2-6|once|.|TRBV4-3
TGCGCCAGCAGCCAAGAAGCTCTCGGGGGTTTTAACTCTGGGGCCAACGTCCTGACTTTC
CASSQEALGGFNSGANVLTF
>TRBJ2-6|.|.|TRBV5-1
TGCGCCAGCAGCTTGGGGCGGGACTCTGGGGCCAACGTCCTGACTTTC
CASSLGRDSGANVLTF
>TRBJ2-2|few|.|TRBV7-9
TGTGCCAGCAGCTCTGGGGACTTC
CASSSGDF
>TRBJ1-1|few|.|TRBV5-5
TGTGCCAGCAGCTTGGGGACAGTGGCTTTCTTT
CASSLGTVAFF
>TRBJ2-7|.|TRBD1|TRBV19
TGTGCCAGTAGCCCTAACGGAGACAGGGGTCTCTACGAGCAGTACTTC
CASSPNGDRGLYEQYF
>TRBJ2-1|.|.|TRBV6-2/TRBV6-3
TGTGCCAGCAGTCCACTATTTAGGGAGCAGTTCTTC
CASSPLFREQFF
>TRBJ1-2|.|TRBD1|TRBV4-3
TGCGCCAGCAGCCAAGACCGGGACAGGGTTTTCTCCGCTTATGGCTACACCTTC
CASSQDRDRVFSAYGYTF
>TRBJ2-7|.|TRBD1|TRBV4-1
TGCGCCAGCAGCCAACCGGGACAGGCGAACTACGAGCAGTACTTC
CASSQPGQANYEQYF
>TRBJ1-3|.|.|TRBV4-2
TGTGCCAGCAGCCAACGCGAGGAAGGCGGAAACACCATATATTTT
CASSQREEGGNTIYF
>TRBJ1-6|.|.|TRBV3-1/TRBV3-2
TGTGCCAGCAGCCAAGTCGGGACATTTAATTCACCCCTCCACTTT
CASSQVGTFNSPLHF
>TRBJ2-4|.|.|TRBV2
TGTGCCAGCAGTTCACAGGGCCAAAACATTCAGTACTTC
CASSSQGQNIQYF
>TRBJ2-1|.|.|TRBV20-1
TGCAGTGCTAGTGGGGGGGGCCCCCGGGAGGAGCAGTTCTTC
CSASGGGPREEQFF
>TRBJ1-5|.|.|TRBV30
TGTGCCTGGAGCCTAGTACTGCAACAGGGCGTTCGCAATCAGCCCCAGCATTTT
CAWSLVLQQGVRNQPQHF
>TRBJ1-2|.|.|TRBV27
TGTGCCAGCAGACCAGGGTCTGGCTATGGCTACACCTTC
CASRPGSGYGYTF
>TRBJ2-1|.|TRBD2|TRBV2
TGTGCCAGCAAGCGTATAGCGGGGGGGCCGAGCTCCTACAATGAGCAGTTCTTC
CASKRIAGGPSSYNEQFF
>TRBJ2-2|.|TRBD1|TRBV18
TGTGCCAGCTCACCATTTTTTCCAGGGGGGAACACCGGGGAGCTGTTTTTT
CASSPFFPGGNTGELFF
>TRBJ2-7|.|.|TRBV7-7
TGTGCCAGCAGCTTTGACAGGAACCCGTCTAGTGAGCAGTACTTC
CASSFDRNPSSEQYF
>TRBJ2-5|.|TRBD1|TRBV5-1
TGCGCCAGCAGCTTGGATGGGACAGGCCAAGAGACCCAGTACTTC
CASSLDGTGQETQYF
>TRBJ2-3|once|.|TRBV28
TGTGCCAGCAGCATAAGGGTGCAGGGATGGGGCACAGATACGCAGTATTTT
CASSIRVQGWGTDTQYF
>TRBJ2-2|.|.|TRBV6-5
TGTGCCAGCAGGGGGGGACTTAACACCGGGGAGCTGTTTTTT
CASRGGLNTGELFF
>TRBJ2-7|.|.|TRBV10-3
TGTGCCATCAGTGTTGACAGACCGAGCTCCTACGAGCAGTACTTC
CAISVDRPSSYEQYF
>TRBJ2-6|.|.|TRBV3-1/TRBV3-2
TGTGCCAGCAGCTCCACCGTCCCAGGGTCCGGGGCCAACGTCCTGACTTTC
CASSSTVPGSGANVLTF
>TRBJ2-2|.|TRBD1|TRBV9
TGTGCCAGCAGCGCACCTCTTGGGACAGGAAACACCGGGGAGCTGTTTTTT
CASSAPLGTGNTGELFF
>TRBJ2-7|.|TRBD2|TRBV7-7
TGTGCCAGCAGCTTAGGAGGCGGGGGGTCCTACGAGCAGTACTTC
CASSLGGGGSYEQYF
>TRBJ2-5|.|.|TRBV9
TGTGCCAGCAGCGCCACAGGGAGAGAGACCCAGTACTTC
CASSATGRETQYF
>TRBJ1-3|.|.|TRBV4-3
TGCGCCAGCAGCCAAGGCTGGGGGCAAGCGAACACCATATATTTT
CASSQGWGQANTIYF
>TRBJ1-2|once|.|TRBV19
TGTGCCAGTAGGCCCGGACGTGGAGGGGAGTACTATGGCTACACCTTC
CASRPGRGGEYYGYTF